The clone carrying this T cell receptor beta chain was detected once. The antigen is not known. Researchers ran the PCR with 60 Vbeta and 13 Jbeta primers. The table came from immunoSEQ multiplex PCR; TCRdb's copy has only in-frame clones and leaves some out. The profile covers over 150,000 clones, with approximately 80% appearing a single time and 5.5% to 6.5% taken by the ten largest. The CDR3 runs to 14 residues. Per the germline V gene, CDR1 is SGHRS and CDR2 is YFSETQ. Germline trimming cut 5 bases from V and 5 bases from J; bases unmatched to any gene: 7. This specimen comes from a study of cytomegalovirus exposure and HLA in healthy donors. Study-wide background: Counted in an early data release were roughly 87 million unique TCRs from HLA-typed donors. Regarding the study as a whole: TCR beta V- and J-gene trimming, according to a later analysis, was linked to a missense DCLRE1C variant.

V usage is TRBV5-1 and J usage is TRBJ2-3; 8 bases are a match to TRBD2. Material for sequencing was PBMCs. The receptor's source is a woman aged 40 to 49 in good health and CMV-seropositive. CDR3 region: CASRQRESIDTQYF. CDR3 DNA: TGCGCCAGCAGACAGCGGGAGTCGATAGATACGCAGTATTTT.